The 3 T cell receptor beta chains below were found in one sample sequenced in a study of a mutant IDH1 vaccine in newly diagnosed glioma (dated by TCRdb to the early 2020s). According to the study, the label for this sample's time point signals: baseline, week 1 (first vaccination visit). The sample's treatment or condition label, in plain terms: pre-vaccination baseline after standard-of-care therapy. Library preparation was by the immunoSEQ multiplex PCR assay. Here the immuneACCESS table is served through TCRdb, limited to in-frame sequences with V and J called. Missing clones are a known gap in these copies; in checked studies unresolved V genes cover under half, and the rest lacks a known reason. Counted in this sample were 60,000 to 85,000 clones; less than 85% of them appeared once. The ten largest clonotypes hold approximately 8% of the sample. Sequencing used PBMCs, obtained from a glioma patient treated with radiotherapy, temozolomide or both. These receptors came from a middle-aged man with glioma.

The chain recombines TRBV2 with TRBJ2-4; D is possibly TRBD2 (7 bases). Deletions cut 8 bases from V and 6 bases from J, with 17 bases between. This CDR3 spans 14 amino acids. Germline V gene sequence: CDR1 SNHLY, CDR2 FYNNEI. The CDR3 DNA reads as TGTGCCAGCGCGAAGGGGGGGGTTTCAAACATTCAGTACTTC. This encodes CASAKGGVSNIQYF.

The rearrangement links TRBV27 to TRBJ1-4; perhaps TRBD1 as D (6 bases). This CDR3 region has 15 residues. Per germline, CDR1 MNHEY and CDR2 SMNVEV (reference sequence). V lost 0 bases and J lost 8, with 13 bases in between. The CDR3 region has the DNA TGTGCCAGCAGTTTATCGACGTCAGGGGTCGAAAAACTGTTTTTT. It yields the protein CASSLSTSGVEKLFF.

This clone was seen many times. The chain joins TRBV7-2 to TRBJ1-3, with a possible D match to TRBD1 (5 bases). Looked up from germline, CDR1 is SGHTA and CDR2 is FQGNSA. This CDR3 region has 15 residues. V was shortened by 4 bases and J by 4 bases, with 14 bases between the two germline ends. CDR3 sequence (DNA): TGTGCCAGCAGCTGGGATCAGGGTCGAGGAAACACCATATATTTT. This encodes CASSWDQGRGNTIYF.